One T cell receptor (beta chain) is described in this entry. Its antigen is not identified. Germline V CDR1 and CDR2: MNHEY, SVGAGI. V lost 5 bases to trimming and J lost 9 bases; unmatched junction nucleotides: 12. There are 14 residues in the CDR3. This sample is drawn from a study of OX40 agonist ivuxolimab in advanced cancers. At the level of the study: Patients received ivuxolimab, an intravenous treatment, every 2 weeks at 0.01 to 10 mg/kg. Subjects had a mean age of roughly 60 years, with a range of roughly 20 to 79; less than 90% were male. Prior therapy, whether anti-PD-1, anti-PD-L1 or anti-CTLA-4, was allowed, and less than 45% had some. Broader study findings: The antigen specificity of the peripheral T cells (those that were expanded) was not determined.

Clones were sequenced by immunoSEQ multiplex PCR, and TCRdb holds only the in-frame ones, with some missing. In the table there are some 80,000 clones, 80% to 90% of which are singletons. This receptor was identified in an adult with an advanced solid tumor such as melanoma, head and neck, liver or kidney cancer. The chain has TRBV6-5 and TRBJ2-7, with 8 positions matching TRBD1. The material sequenced was CD4+ or CD8+ T cells sorted from blood, taken in a trial of the OX40 agonist ivuxolimab. The DNA for the CDR3 is TGTGCCAGCAGTGAAAGATGGGACAGGCTATGGCAGTACTTC. As protein: CASSERWDRLWQYF.